This TCR beta chain was profiled in a study of monozygotic twins with inflammatory bowel disease. For every TCR library, roughly 3.5 ug of total RNA was used. Reanalyzing the 5' RACE reads, TCRdb keeps one entry per CDR3 protein, without DNA. This table holds about 210,000 distinct CDR3 sequences. Findings of the study overall: Clonotype overlap with others was lower in IBD patients than in healthy twins, a difference that was greatest with disease activity. There was no way to distinguish the different T cell subtypes.

Germline V gene sequence: CDR1 SGHRS, CDR2 YFSETQ. This CDR3 is built from 14 residues. With regard to this clonotype: Its target is unknown.

The TCR originated in a human donor with ulcerative colitis or Crohn's disease, or a healthy co-twin of an affected twin (not recorded which). The chain recombines TRBV5-1 with TRBJ2-5; the D call from TCRdb, TRBD1, cannot be confirmed without DNA. Input material: blood. CDR3 sequence: CASSLQGSGETQYF. The whole variable domain, filled in from reference TRBV5-1 and TRBJ2-5, reads KAGVTQTPRYLIKTRGQQVTLSCSPISGHRSVSWYQQTPGQGLQFLFEYFSETQRNKGNFPGRFSGRQFSNSRSEMNVSTLELGDSALYLCASSLQGSGETQYFGPGTRLLVL.